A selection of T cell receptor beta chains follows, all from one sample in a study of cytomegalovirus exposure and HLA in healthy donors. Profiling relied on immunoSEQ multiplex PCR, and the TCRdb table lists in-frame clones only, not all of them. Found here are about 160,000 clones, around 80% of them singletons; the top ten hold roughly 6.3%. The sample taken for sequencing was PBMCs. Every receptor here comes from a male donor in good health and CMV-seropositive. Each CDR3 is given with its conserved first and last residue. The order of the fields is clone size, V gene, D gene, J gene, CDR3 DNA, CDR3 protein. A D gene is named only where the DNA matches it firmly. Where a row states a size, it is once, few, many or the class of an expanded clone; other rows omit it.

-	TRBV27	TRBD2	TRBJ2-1	TGTGCCAGCAGTGGGCAGGGCGGGAGGGCCTCTGAGCAGTTCTTC	CASSGQGGRASEQFF
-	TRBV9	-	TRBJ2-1	TGTGCCAGCAGCGTCCGGGAACTTGCCAGTGAGCAGTTCTTC	CASSVRELASEQFF
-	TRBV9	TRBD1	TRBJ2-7	TGTGCCAGCAGCGGAGATCGGGACAGGCGCTACGAGCAGTACTTC	CASSGDRDRRYEQYF
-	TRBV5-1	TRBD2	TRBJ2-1	TGCGCCAGCAGCCCGACTAGCGGGCATTCCTACAATGAGCAGTTCTTC	CASSPTSGHSYNEQFF
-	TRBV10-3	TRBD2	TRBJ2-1	TGTGCCATCAGTGAGTCGGGGCTAGCGGGAGGGGACAATGAGCAGTTCTTC	CAISESGLAGGDNEQFF
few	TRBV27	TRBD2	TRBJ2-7	TGTGCCAGCAGTCTCCGGACTAGCGGGAGCTACGAGCAGTACTTC	CASSLRTSGSYEQYF
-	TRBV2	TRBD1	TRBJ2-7	TGTGCCAGCAGTTGGGACAGCACCTACGAGCAGTACTTC	CASSWDSTYEQYF
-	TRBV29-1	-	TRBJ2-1	TGCAGCGTCCCGGGACACACCTACAATGAGCAGTTCTTC	CSVPGHTYNEQFF
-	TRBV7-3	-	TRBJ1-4	TGTGCCAGCAGCTTAATGGGGGCGCCTGGTGAAAAACTGTTTTTT	CASSLMGAPGEKLFF
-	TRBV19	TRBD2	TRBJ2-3	TGTGCCACGCGTCCCGGGACTAGCGGGTCTAACACAGATACGCAGTATTTT	CATRPGTSGSNTDTQYF
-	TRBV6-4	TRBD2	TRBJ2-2	TGTGCCAGCAGTGACATCGGGCTAGCGGGTAACACCGGGGAGCTGTTTTTT	CASSDIGLAGNTGELFF
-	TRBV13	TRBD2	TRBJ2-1	TGTGCCAGCAGCGGGACTAGCGTCAACAATGAGCAGTTCTTC	CASSGTSVNNEQFF
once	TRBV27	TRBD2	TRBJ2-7	TGTGCCAGCAGCCGGACTAGCGGGAGAACCGAGCAGTACTTC	CASSRTSGRTEQYF
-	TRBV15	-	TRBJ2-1	TGTGCCACCAGCAGGCAAATCGGAGTTTGGGAGCAGTTCTTC	CATSRQIGVWEQFF
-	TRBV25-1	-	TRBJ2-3	TGTGCCAGCAGACACTTGGGCGGCACAGATACGCAGTATTTT	CASRHLGGTDTQYF
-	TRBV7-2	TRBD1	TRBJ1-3	TGTGCCAGCAGCACAGGGGTGAGTGGAAACACCATATATTTT	CASSTGVSGNTIYF
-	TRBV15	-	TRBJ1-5	TGTGCCACCAGCATCGGGGGGGTCCAAGGCAATCAGCCCCAGCATTTT	CATSIGGVQGNQPQHF
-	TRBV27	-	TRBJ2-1	TGTGCCAGCAGTTTTTCAGGCTACAACTACAATGAGCAGTTCTTC	CASSFSGYNYNEQFF
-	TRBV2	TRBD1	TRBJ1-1	TGTGCCAGCACTTCACAGGGGAGGACTGAAGCTTTCTTT	CASTSQGRTEAFF
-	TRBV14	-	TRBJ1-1	TGTGCCAGCAGCCCCGGCGGGAGAATAGCTTTCTTT	CASSPGGRIAFF
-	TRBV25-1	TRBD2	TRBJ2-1	TGTGCCAGCAGTCTTAGCGGGAGGCTATACAATGAGCAGTTCTTC	CASSLSGRLYNEQFF
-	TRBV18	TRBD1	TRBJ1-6	TGTGCCAGCTCACCAGGTTCGGGACAGTATAATTCACCCCTCCACTTT	CASSPGSGQYNSPLHF